The rows below give T cell receptor beta chains drawn from one sample of a study of Ad26.COV2.S vaccination and SARS-CoV-2 variants. TCRdb keeps only in-frame clones here, not all; method: immunoSEQ multiplex PCR. This sample has around 300,000 clones; around 89% occur once, and the top ten carry roughly 4.8%. The sequences come from peripheral blood, collected in a trial of Ad26.COV2.S vaccine versus placebo. The receptor set was obtained from a person between 18 and 59 years old who received the Ad26.COV2.S COVID-19 vaccine or a placebo. The CDR3 runs from the conserved cysteine through the conserved F or W. Each record gives: J gene, V gene, D gene, clone size, CDR3 DNA, CDR3 protein. A D gene is named only where the DNA matches it firmly. The size field is filled for only some rows; it gives once, few, many or a size class.

TRBJ2-1 TRBV29-1 NA NA TGCAGCGTTGAAGGAGGCGGGATGGGTTACAATGAGCAGTTCTTC CSVEGGGMGYNEQFF
TRBJ2-1 TRBV7-6 NA NA TGTGCCAGCAGCCCCACCGAGAAACCCTACAATGAGCAGTTCTTC CASSPTEKPYNEQFF
TRBJ1-1 TRBV5-1 NA NA TGCGCCAGCAGCCCCCGAGGGAGGGCCGCGAACACTGAAGCTTTCTTT CASSPRGRAANTEAFF
TRBJ2-7 TRBV28 TRBD1 NA TGTGCCAGCAGCCGGACAGGGGGGACCTACGAGCAGTACTTC CASSRTGGTYEQYF
TRBJ2-1 TRBV16 NA many TGTGCCAGCAGCCAATCCCCGAACAATGAGCAGTTCTTC CASSQSPNNEQFF
TRBJ2-1 TRBV16 TRBD1 NA TGTGCCAGCAGCCAAACCCCCGCCGGGACAGGGGTCCCGAATGAGCAGTTCTTC CASSQTPAGTGVPNEQFF
TRBJ2-7 TRBV30 TRBD1 NA TGTGCCTGGAGTTCAAAGGACAGGGGACGGTCCTACGAGCAGTACTTC CAWSSKDRGRSYEQYF
TRBJ2-1 TRBV2 NA NA TGTGCCAGCCTTCCTCTCTCGTACGGTTCGCAGTTCTTC CASLPLSYGSQFF
TRBJ2-5 TRBV29-1 NA NA TGCAGCGTTGCCAACCAAGAGACCCAGTACTTC CSVANQETQYF
TRBJ1-6 TRBV19 TRBD1 NA TGTGCCAGTAGTACAGTCCCGGGACAGGGGGTGAATTCACCCCTCCACTTT CASSTVPGQGVNSPLHF
TRBJ2-5 TRBV19 TRBD1 NA TGTGCCAGTAGTAGTGGGACAGGGTTCGAGACCCAGTACTTC CASSSGTGFETQYF
TRBJ2-5 TRBV30 TRBD2 once TGTGCCTGGATGAAAGGATGGGGGGGTAGTGAAGAGACCCAGTACTTC CAWMKGWGGSEETQYF
TRBJ2-7 TRBV3-1/TRBV3-2 NA NA TGTGCCAGCAGCCAAGACCTAGACTACGAGCAGTACTTC CASSQDLDYEQYF
TRBJ1-3 TRBV28 NA NA TGTGCCAGCTATCTCGGGGGGCCGGATTCTGGAAACACCATATATTTT CASYLGGPDSGNTIYF
TRBJ2-6 TRBV15 NA once TGTGCCACCAGACAAAGCTCTGGGGCCAACGTCCTGACTTTC CATRQSSGANVLTF
TRBJ2-5 TRBV3-1/TRBV3-2 NA NA TGTGCCAGCAGCCAAGTAAAGGGAGCGCCCATCAAAGCCCGGACCCAGTACTTC CASSQVKGAPIKARTQYF
TRBJ1-3 TRBV30 NA once TGTGCCTGGAGTGAGCCTGGAAACACCATATATTTT CAWSEPGNTIYF
TRBJ1-1 TRBV19 NA NA TGTGCCAGTAGTAGAGGACGGGATACTGAAGCTTTCTTT CASSRGRDTEAFF
TRBJ2-7 TRBV27 TRBD1 NA TGTGCCAGCAGTTTACTGGACAGGGTGAAAGACGAGCAGTACTTC CASSLLDRVKDEQYF
TRBJ2-2 TRBV5-1 TRBD1 NA TGCGCCAGCGGAACGACAGGGGGCCCCGGGGAGCTGTTTTTT CASGTTGGPGELFF
TRBJ2-1 TRBV28 TRBD2 once TGTGCCAGCAGCCCCTTACTAGCGGGAGGGCCTATAAATGAGCAGTTCTTC CASSPLLAGGPINEQFF
TRBJ1-1 TRBV3-1/TRBV3-2 NA NA TGTGCCAGCAGCCAAGATAGGAGCCTCACTGAAGCTTTCTTT CASSQDRSLTEAFF
TRBJ1-5 TRBV19 NA NA TGTGCCAGCAATAAGCCCCCGGGCCAGCCCCAGCATTTT CASNKPPGQPQHF
TRBJ1-3 TRBV12-5 TRBD1 NA TGTGCTAGTAAGCGACAGGGGGTCGGAAACACCATATATTTT CASKRQGVGNTIYF
TRBJ2-1 TRBV18 NA NA TGTGCCAGCTCACCGGGGCGGGGTGGAGATGAGCAGTTCTTC CASSPGRGGDEQFF
TRBJ1-2 TRBV27 NA NA TGTGCCAGCAGTCCAACAGGGAGTTGGGATGGCTACACCTTC CASSPTGSWDGYTF
TRBJ1-3 TRBV4-1 NA few TGCGCCAGCAGCCAGGGGGACTCTGGAAACACCATATATTTT CASSQGDSGNTIYF
TRBJ2-1 TRBV12-5 NA NA TGTGCTAGTGCCCTTGTCCCCAGACTCGATGAGCAGTTCTTC CASALVPRLDEQFF
TRBJ1-3 TRBV5-6 NA NA TGTGCCAGCAGCTGGGGATCTGGAAACACCATATATTTT CASSWGSGNTIYF
TRBJ1-2 TRBV28 TRBD1 NA TGTGCCACATACAGGGGCCATGGCTACACCTTC CATYRGHGYTF
TRBJ2-4 TRBV5-1 NA NA TGCGCCAGCAGCTTGGGACCGCTCGGGTCCAAAAACATTCAGTACTTC CASSLGPLGSKNIQYF
TRBJ1-1 TRBV24-1 TRBD1 NA TGTGCCACCAGTGATGCCGGGACAGGGGAAGCTTTCTTT CATSDAGTGEAFF
TRBJ2-7 TRBV14 NA NA TGTGCCAGCAGCCGGGGACAAAACTCCTACGAGCAGTACTTC CASSRGQNSYEQYF
TRBJ2-7 TRBV19 NA NA TGTGCCACCTCTAGCGAACGCACAGGATACGAGCAGTACTTC CATSSERTGYEQYF
TRBJ1-6 TRBV9 NA NA TGTGCCAGCAGCGTAGCCGAGAATTCACCCCTCCACTTT CASSVAENSPLHF
TRBJ2-6 TRBV25-1 NA NA TGTGCCACTCAGGGTGCTGGGGCCAACGTCCTGACTTTC CATQGAGANVLTF
TRBJ2-7 TRBV5-1 NA NA TGCGCCAGCAGCTTTCAGGGGCAACCTTCCTACGAGCAGTACTTC CASSFQGQPSYEQYF
TRBJ2-3 TRBV3-1/TRBV3-2 TRBD2 NA TGTGCCAGCAGCTTTCTAGCGGGCGATCTTGCCGATACGCAGTATTTT CASSFLAGDLADTQYF
TRBJ1-5 TRBV6-6 TRBD1 NA TGTGCCAGCAGTTACAGGGGGCGAGATCAGCCCCAGCATTTT CASSYRGRDQPQHF
TRBJ2-5 TRBV7-8 NA NA TGTGCCAGCAGCTCATTAATACAAGAGACCCAGTACTTC CASSSLIQETQYF
TRBJ1-3 TRBV29-1 NA NA TGCAGCGGAGCGATGGGCTCGTACTCTGGAAACACCATATATTTT CSGAMGSYSGNTIYF
TRBJ2-5 TRBV29-1 NA NA TGCAGCGTTGAAAGCGTATTGGGTAGGCAGACCCAGTACTTC CSVESVLGRQTQYF
TRBJ2-7 TRBV2 TRBD1 few TGTGCCAGCATCGGGACAGGGACCTCCTACGAGCAGTACTTC CASIGTGTSYEQYF
TRBJ2-1 TRBV5-4 NA NA TGTGCCAGCAGCTTGGCACAGGGAATAGTTTTTGAGCAGTTCTTC CASSLAQGIVFEQFF
TRBJ1-4 TRBV5-5 NA NA TGTGCCAGCAGCTTGGCCCCGGTTCAGAATGAAAAACTGTTTTTT CASSLAPVQNEKLFF
TRBJ2-1 TRBV7-3 TRBD2 NA TGTGCCAGCACCCTCGACCCCGGGACTAGCGGGAGGGGTGAGCAGTTCTTC CASTLDPGTSGRGEQFF
TRBJ1-4 TRBV9 TRBD1 NA TGTGCCAGCAGCGTAGGGACAGGGGTTGGAACTAATGAAAAACTGTTTTTT CASSVGTGVGTNEKLFF
TRBJ1-4 TRBV7-8 NA once TGTGCCAGCAGCCCGGCCTACAGGGAGAGGAATGAAAAACTGTTTTTT CASSPAYRERNEKLFF
TRBJ2-1 TRBV7-9 NA NA TGTGCCAGCAGCTTAATCGACCCCGAGAATGAGCAGTTCTTC CASSLIDPENEQFF
TRBJ2-7 TRBV29-1 TRBD2 NA TGCAGCGTAAGGACTAGCGGGAATTACTACGAGCAGTACTTC CSVRTSGNYYEQYF
TRBJ2-7 TRBV2 TRBD1 NA TGTGCCAGCCTGGATCCGGGACAGTCCTACGAGCAGTACTTC CASLDPGQSYEQYF
TRBJ1-1 TRBV3-1/TRBV3-2 NA few TGTGCCAGCAGCCAAGATCCCTCGACTGAAGCTTTCTTT CASSQDPSTEAFF
TRBJ2-7 TRBV9 TRBD1 NA TGTGCCAGCAGCGGCCGACAGGGAGTAAACGAGCAGTACTTC CASSGRQGVNEQYF
TRBJ2-1 TRBV6-5 NA NA TGTGCCAGCAGTTACAATTCTCGGGTCGATGAGCAGTTCTTC CASSYNSRVDEQFF
TRBJ1-1 TRBV30 NA once TGTGCCAGAAAATTACAGGCTGAAGCTTTCTTT CARKLQAEAFF
TRBJ2-1 TRBV4-1 NA NA TGCGCCAGCAGCCAACCTAAGACAGGAGAGCAGTTCTTC CASSQPKTGEQFF